This TCR beta chain was observed in a study of blood T cells in healthy people across ages. Primers used in a second PCR of about 7 to 11 cycles were a sample-barcoded 5' primer and a J-beta primer mix. Sequencing recovered at least 2.5 million CDR3-containing paired-end reads from each sample. TCRdb reprocessed the 5' RACE reads via MiXCR and lists one record per CDR3 protein. The data contain 1.6 million or so distinct CDR3 sequences, around 36% of them seen just once; the ten biggest clones take up 10% to 12%. This clonotype turned up a few times. Its antigen is undetermined. General study points: When set beside aged donors, long-lived donors presented more naive CD4+ cells and higher diversity.

J lost 4 bases, V lost 7 bases, and 11 bases had no gene match. Germline loops: CDR1 MGHRA, CDR2 YSYEKL. The length of the CDR3 is 15 residues. Isolated PBMCs totaled at least 6 million in each sample. The specimen sequenced was blood. The rearrangement links TRBV4-1 to TRBJ2-5, with 8 bases fitting TRBD1. The TCR was taken from a young woman in good health. This CDR3 is CASTVRTGLGETQYF. The CDR3 DNA reads TGCGCCAGCACGGTTAGGACAGGGCTCGGAGAGACCCAGTACTTC.